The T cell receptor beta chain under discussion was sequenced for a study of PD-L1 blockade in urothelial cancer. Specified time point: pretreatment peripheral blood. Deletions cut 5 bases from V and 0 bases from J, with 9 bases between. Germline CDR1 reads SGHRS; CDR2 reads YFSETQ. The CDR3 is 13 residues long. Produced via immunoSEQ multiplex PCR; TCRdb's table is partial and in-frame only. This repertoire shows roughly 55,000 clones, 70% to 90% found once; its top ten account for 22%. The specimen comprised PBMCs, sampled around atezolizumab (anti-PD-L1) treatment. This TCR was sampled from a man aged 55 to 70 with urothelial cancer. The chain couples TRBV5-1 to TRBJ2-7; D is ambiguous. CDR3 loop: CASSREISYEQYF. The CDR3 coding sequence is TGCGCCAGCAGTCGAGAGATCTCCTACGAGCAGTACTTC.